This T cell receptor (beta chain) appears in the sequencing data of a study of control samples from healthy donors and cancer patients. The data were produced by immunoSEQ multiplex PCR, yet TCRdb's version contains in-frame clones alone and is incomplete. Here the sample spans tens of thousands of clones, around nine tenths being singletons. The germline V gene has CDR1 LGHDT and CDR2 YNNKEL (reference sequence). The CDR3 runs to 16 residues. V dropped 4 bases and J dropped 4 bases, with 18 bases sitting between them. The receptor was isolated from a man aged 50-60 years in good health. The rearrangement links TRBV3-1 (or the pseudogene TRBV3-2) to TRBJ2-3; D possibly corresponds to TRBD1 (7 bases). Sequencing was done on a sample of blood. CDR3 protein: CASSRVEGASADTQYF. The CDR3 DNA reads as TGTGCCAGCAGCCGAGTGGAGGGGGCGTCCGCAGATACGCAGTATTTT.